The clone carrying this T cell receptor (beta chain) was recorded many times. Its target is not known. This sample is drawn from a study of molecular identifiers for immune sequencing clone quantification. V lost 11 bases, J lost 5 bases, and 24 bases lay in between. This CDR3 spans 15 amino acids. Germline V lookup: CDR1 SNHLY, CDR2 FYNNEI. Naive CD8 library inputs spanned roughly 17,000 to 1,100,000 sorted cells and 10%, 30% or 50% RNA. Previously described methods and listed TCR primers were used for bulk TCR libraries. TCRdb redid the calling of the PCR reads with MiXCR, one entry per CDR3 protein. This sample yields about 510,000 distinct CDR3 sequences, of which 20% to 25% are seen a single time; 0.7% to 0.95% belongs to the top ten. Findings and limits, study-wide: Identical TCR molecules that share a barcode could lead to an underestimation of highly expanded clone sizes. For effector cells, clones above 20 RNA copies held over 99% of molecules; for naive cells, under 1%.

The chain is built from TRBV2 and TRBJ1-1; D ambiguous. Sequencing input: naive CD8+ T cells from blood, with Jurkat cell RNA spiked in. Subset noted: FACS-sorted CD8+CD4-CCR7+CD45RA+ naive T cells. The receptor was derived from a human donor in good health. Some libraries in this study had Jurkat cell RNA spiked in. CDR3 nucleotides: TGTGCCCATAGGATGGAGGGTCAGAGGTTGACTGAAGCTTTCTTT. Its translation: CAHRMEGQRLTEAFF.